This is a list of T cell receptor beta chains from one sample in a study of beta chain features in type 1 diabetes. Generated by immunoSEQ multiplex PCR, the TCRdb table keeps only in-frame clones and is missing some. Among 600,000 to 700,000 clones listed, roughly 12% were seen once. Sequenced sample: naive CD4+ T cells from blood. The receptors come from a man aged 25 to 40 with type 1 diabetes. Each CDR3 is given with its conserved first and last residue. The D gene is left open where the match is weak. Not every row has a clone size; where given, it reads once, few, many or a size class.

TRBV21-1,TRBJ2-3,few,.,TGTGCCAGCAGCACTCAATTAGGGACAGGGGGCCGCACAGATACGCAGTATTTT,CASSTQLGTGGRTDTQYF
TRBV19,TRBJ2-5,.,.,TGTGCCAGTAGTACAACCTCCACAGGGCGGGAGACCCAGTACTTC,CASSTTSTGRETQYF
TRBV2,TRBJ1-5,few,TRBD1,TGTGCCAGCAGCGACAGGGTTAGTCCTAATCAGCCCCAGCATTTT,CASSDRVSPNQPQHF
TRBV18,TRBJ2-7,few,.,TGTGCCAGCTCCCGCCCAGGGCCTCCCTCCTACGAGCAGTACTTC,CASSRPGPPSYEQYF
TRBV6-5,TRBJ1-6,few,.,TGTGCCAGCAGTTACTCGAGATATTCACCCCTCCACTTT,CASSYSRYSPLHF
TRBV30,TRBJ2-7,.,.,TGTGCCTGGAGTTCCGAGGCAACGCAGTACTTC,CAWSSEATQYF
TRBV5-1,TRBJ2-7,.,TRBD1,TGCGCCAGCAGTCGGGACAGTAGCTCCTACGAGCAGTACTTC,CASSRDSSSYEQYF
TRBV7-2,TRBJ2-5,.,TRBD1,TGTGCCAGCAGCTCGGACAGGGCAGAGACCCAGTACTTC,CASSSDRAETQYF
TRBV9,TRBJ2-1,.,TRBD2,TGTGCCAGCAGCGCCCGCGGGGGGGTCATCTACAATGAGCAGTTCTTC,CASSARGGVIYNEQFF
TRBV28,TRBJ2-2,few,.,TGTGCCAGCAGTTTGAGTTCGGGAAGGGGGACCACCGGGGAGCTGTTTTTT,CASSLSSGRGTTGELFF
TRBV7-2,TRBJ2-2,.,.,TGTGCCAGCAGCTTCCAGGAACCCGGGGAGCTGTTTTTT,CASSFQEPGELFF
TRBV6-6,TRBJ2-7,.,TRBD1,TGTGCCAGCAGTTATAGGACAGGGGGAGGAGAGCAGTACTTC,CASSYRTGGGEQYF
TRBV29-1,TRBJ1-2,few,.,TGCAGCGTTGAAGATCGACAGGTTACCGGAAGCTATGGCTACACCTTC,CSVEDRQVTGSYGYTF
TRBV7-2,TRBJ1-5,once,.,TGTGCCAGCAGCTTAGACTCCGGGGGGCAGCCCCAGCATTTT,CASSLDSGGQPQHF
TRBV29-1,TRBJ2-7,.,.,TGCAGCGTTGCAACAGGCTCTGCAGGATACGAGCAGTACTTC,CSVATGSAGYEQYF
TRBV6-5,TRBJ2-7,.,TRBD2,TGTGCCAGCAGTTCCATAGCGGGGGGCGGGTACGAGCAGTACTTC,CASSSIAGGGYEQYF
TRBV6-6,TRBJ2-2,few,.,TGTGCCAGCAGTTGGGACATGAACACCGGGGAGCTGTTTTTT,CASSWDMNTGELFF
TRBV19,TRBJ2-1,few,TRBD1,TGTGCCAGTAAAAGACAGGGGCCATACAATGAGCAGTTCTTC,CASKRQGPYNEQFF